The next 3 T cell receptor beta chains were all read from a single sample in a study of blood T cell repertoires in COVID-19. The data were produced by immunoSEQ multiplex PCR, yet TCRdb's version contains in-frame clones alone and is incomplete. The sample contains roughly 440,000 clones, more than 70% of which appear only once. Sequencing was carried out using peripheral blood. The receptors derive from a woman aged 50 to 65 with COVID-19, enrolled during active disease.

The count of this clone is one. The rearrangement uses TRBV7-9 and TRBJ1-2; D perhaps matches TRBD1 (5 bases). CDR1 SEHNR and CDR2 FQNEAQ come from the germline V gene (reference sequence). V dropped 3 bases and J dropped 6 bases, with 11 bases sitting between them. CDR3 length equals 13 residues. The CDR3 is CASSFRDMDGYTF. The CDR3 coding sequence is TGTGCCAGCAGCTTCAGGGATATGGATGGCTACACCTTC. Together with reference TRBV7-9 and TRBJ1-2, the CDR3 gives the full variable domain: DTGVSQNPRHKITKRGQNVTFRCDPISEHNRLYWYRQTLGQGPEFLTYFQNEAQLEKSRLLSDRFSAERPKGSFSTLEIQRTEQGDSAMYLCASSFRDMDGYTFGSGTRLTVV.

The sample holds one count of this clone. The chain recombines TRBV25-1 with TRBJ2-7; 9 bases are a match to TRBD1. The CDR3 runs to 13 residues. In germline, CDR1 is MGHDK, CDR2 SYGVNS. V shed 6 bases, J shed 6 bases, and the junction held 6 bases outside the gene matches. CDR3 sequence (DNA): TGTGCCAGCAGGTACAGGGGGCTGGGCGAGCAGTACTTC. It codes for CASRYRGLGEQYF.

CDR3 bases: TGTGCCAGCAGTCAGTCCGGGGTAAGCGCCTACGAGCAGTACTTC. It yields the protein CASSQSGVSAYEQYF. V usage is TRBV6-5 and J usage is TRBJ2-7; tentative D call: TRBD2 (5 bases). Germline lookup yields CDR1 MNHEY and CDR2 SVGAGI. This CDR3 has 15 residues. V lost 5 bases to trimming and J lost 2 bases, with 16 bases between them.